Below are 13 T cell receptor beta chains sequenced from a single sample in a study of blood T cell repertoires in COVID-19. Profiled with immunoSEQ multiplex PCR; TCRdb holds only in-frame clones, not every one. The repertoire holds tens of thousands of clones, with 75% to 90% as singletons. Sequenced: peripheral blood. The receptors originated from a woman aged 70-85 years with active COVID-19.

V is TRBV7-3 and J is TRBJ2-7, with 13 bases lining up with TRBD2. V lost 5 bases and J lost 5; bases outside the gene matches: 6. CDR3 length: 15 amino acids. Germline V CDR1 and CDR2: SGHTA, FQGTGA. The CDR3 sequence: CASSVSGTSGDEQYF. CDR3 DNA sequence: TGTGCCAGCAGCGTATCCGGGACTAGCGGGGACGAGCAGTACTTC.

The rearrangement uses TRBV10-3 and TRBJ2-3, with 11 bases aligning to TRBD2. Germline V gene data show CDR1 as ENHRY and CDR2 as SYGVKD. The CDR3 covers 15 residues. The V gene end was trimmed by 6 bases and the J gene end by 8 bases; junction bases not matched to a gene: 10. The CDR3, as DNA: TGTGCCATCAGGACATTAGCGGGGGGGCCGGGTACGCAGTATTTT. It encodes CAIRTLAGGPGTQYF.

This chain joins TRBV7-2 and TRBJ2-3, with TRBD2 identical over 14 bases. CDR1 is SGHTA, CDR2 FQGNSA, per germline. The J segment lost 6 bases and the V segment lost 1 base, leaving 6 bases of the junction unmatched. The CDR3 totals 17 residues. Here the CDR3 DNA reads TGTGCCAGCAGCTTAGGACTAGCGGGGGGGTCAGGCGATACGCAGTATTTT. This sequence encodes CASSLGLAGGSGDTQYF.

The CDR3 region is CASSRTGINTIYF. CDR3 nucleotides: TGTGCCAGCAGCCGGACAGGGATAAACACCATATATTTT. The chain joins TRBV7-2 to TRBJ1-3; 8 bases map to TRBD1. This CDR3 has 13 amino acids. Trimming removed 5 bases from V and 6 bases from J; junction bases left unmatched: 3. Per germline, CDR1 SGHTA and CDR2 FQGNSA.

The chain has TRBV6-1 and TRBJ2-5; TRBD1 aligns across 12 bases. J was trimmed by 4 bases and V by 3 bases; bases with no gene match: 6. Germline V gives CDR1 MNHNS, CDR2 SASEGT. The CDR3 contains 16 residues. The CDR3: CASSETGTGGGETQYF. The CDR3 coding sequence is TGTGCCAGCAGTGAGACTGGGACAGGGGGCGGAGAGACCCAGTACTTC.

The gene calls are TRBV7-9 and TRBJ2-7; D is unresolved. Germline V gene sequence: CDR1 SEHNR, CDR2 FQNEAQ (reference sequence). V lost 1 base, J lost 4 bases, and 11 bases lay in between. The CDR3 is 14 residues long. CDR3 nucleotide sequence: TGTGCCAGCAGCTTAGGGCAGAATAATTACGAGCAGTACTTC. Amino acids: CASSLGQNNYEQYF.

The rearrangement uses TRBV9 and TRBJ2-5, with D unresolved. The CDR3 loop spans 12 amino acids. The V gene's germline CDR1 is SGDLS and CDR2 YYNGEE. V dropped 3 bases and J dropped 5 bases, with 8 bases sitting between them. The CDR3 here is CASSGSSETQYF. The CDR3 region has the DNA TGTGCCAGCAGCGGAAGTAGTGAGACCCAGTACTTC.

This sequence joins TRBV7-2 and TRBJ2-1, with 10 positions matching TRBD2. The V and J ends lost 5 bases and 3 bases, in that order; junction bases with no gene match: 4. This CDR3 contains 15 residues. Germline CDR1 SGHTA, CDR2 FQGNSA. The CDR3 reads CASSKGTSDYNEQFF. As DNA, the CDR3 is TGTGCCAGCAGCAAAGGGACTAGCGACTACAATGAGCAGTTCTTC.

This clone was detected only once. CDR3 bases: TGTGCCAGCAGCCCCGCCCAGCGGGGGGGCACAGATACGCAGTATTTT. It specifies CASSPAQRGGTDTQYF. The rearrangement uses TRBV11-3 and TRBJ2-3; TRBD2 matches 9 bases. This CDR3 region has 16 residues. Germline CDR1 reads SGHNT; CDR2 reads YENEEA. J was trimmed by 1 base and V by 5 bases; bases with no gene match: 7.

The CDR3 DNA is TGCGCCAGCAGCTTACCCGGGACAGGGGATGTTGGGCAGTTCTTC. This codes for CASSLPGTGDVGQFF. This sequence joins TRBV5-1 and TRBJ2-1, with TRBD1 matching over 10 bases. Germline V CDR1 and CDR2: SGHRS, YFSETQ. The CDR3 extends over 15 amino acids. The trim removed 2 bases at V and 12 bases at J, leaving 11 bases unmatched.

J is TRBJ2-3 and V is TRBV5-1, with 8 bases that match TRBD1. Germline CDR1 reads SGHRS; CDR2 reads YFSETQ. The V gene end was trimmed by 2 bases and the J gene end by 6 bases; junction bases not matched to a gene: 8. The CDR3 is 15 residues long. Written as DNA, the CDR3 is TGCGCCAGCAGCTTCGACAGGGGACGAGCGGATACGCAGTATTTT. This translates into CASSFDRGRADTQYF.

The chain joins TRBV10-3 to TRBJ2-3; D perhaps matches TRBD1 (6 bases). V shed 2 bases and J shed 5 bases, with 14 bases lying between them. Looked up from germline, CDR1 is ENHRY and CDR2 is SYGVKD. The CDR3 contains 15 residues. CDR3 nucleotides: TGTGCCATCAGTGAGCGCGCAGGGGTAGGAGATACGCAGTATTTT. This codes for CAISERAGVGDTQYF.

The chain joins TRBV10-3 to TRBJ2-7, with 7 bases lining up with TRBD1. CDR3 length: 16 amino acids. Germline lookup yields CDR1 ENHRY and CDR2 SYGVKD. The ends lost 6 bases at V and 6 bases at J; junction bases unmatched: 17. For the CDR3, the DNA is TGTGCCATCAGCCGAACAGGGGCCCCTAATTTTGGCGAGCAGTACTTC. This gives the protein CAISRTGAPNFGEQYF.